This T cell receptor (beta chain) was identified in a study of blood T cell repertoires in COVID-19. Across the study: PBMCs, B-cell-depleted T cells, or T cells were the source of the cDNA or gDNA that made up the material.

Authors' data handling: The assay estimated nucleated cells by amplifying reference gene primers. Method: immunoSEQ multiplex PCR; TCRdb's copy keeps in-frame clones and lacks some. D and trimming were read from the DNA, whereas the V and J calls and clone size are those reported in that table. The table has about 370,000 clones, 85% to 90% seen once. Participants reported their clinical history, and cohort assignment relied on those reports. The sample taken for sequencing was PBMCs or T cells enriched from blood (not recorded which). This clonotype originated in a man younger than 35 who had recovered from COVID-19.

The CDR3 DNA is TGCGCCAGCAGCATCAGGGGGGACACTGAAGCTTTCTTT. Its protein is CASSIRGDTEAFF. This chain joins TRBV4-3 and TRBJ1-1, with TRBD1 matching over 7 bases. CDR3 length: 13 residues. Germline trimming cut 5 bases from V and 3 bases from J; bases unmatched to any gene: 3. Germline V CDR1 and CDR2: LGHNA, YSLEER.